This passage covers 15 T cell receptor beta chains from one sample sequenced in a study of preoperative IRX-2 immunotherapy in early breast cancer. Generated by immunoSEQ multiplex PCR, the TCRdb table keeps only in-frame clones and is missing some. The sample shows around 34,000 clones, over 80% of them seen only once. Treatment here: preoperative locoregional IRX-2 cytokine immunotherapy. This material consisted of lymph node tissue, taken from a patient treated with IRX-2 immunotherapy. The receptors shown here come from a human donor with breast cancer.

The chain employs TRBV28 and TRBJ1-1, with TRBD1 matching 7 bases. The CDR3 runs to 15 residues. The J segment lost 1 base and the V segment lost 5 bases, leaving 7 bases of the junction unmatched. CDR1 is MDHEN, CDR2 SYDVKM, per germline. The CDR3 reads CASSAYRGENTEAFF. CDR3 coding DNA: TGTGCCAGCAGTGCCTACAGGGGCGAGAACACTGAAGCTTTCTTT.

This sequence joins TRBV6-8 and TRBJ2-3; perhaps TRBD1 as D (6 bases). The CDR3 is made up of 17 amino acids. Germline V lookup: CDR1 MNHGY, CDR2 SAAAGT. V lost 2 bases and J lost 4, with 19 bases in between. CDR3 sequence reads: CASSYRGGRFLADTQYF. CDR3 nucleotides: TGTGCCAGCAGTTACCGTGGGGGCCGGTTTTTAGCAGATACGCAGTATTTT.

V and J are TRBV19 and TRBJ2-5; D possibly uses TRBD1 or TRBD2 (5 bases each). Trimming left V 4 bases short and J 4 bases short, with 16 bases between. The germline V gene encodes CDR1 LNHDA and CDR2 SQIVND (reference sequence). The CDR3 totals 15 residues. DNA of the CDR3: TGTGCCAGTAGTAGCAGAAGCGGTGGGGGAGAGACCCAGTACTTC. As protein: CASSSRSGGGETQYF.

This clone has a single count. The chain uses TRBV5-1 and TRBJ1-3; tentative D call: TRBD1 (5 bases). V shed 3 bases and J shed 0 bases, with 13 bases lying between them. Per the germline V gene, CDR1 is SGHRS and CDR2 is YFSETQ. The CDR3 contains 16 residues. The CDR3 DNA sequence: TGCGCCAGCAGCTCGGGTTCAGGGAGCTCTGGAAACACCATATATTTT. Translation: CASSSGSGSSGNTIYF.

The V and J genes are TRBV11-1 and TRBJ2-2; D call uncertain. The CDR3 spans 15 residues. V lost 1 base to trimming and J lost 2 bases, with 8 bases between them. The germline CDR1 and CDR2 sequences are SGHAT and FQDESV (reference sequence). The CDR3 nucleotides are TGTGCCAGCAGCTTAGATGGTCGCAACACCGGGGAGCTGTTTTTT. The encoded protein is CASSLDGRNTGELFF.

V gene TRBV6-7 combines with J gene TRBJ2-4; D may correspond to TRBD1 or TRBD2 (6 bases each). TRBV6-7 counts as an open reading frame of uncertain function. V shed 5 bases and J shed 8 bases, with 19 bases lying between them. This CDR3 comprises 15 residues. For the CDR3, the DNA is TGTGCCAGCAGTGATCCCCTGGGGGGCAGTGACATTCAGTACTTC. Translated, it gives CASSDPLGGSDIQYF.

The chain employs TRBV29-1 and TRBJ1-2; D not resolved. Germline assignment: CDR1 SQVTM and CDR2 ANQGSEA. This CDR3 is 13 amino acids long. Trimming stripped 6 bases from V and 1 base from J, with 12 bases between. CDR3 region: CSVGVQLNYGYTF. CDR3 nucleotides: TGCAGCGTGGGCGTACAGCTTAACTATGGCTACACCTTC.

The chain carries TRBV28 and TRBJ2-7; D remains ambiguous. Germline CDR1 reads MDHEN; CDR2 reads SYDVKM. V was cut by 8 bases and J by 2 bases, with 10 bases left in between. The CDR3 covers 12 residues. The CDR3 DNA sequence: TGTGCCAGCGGGTACAATACCTACGAGCAGTACTTC. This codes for CASGYNTYEQYF.

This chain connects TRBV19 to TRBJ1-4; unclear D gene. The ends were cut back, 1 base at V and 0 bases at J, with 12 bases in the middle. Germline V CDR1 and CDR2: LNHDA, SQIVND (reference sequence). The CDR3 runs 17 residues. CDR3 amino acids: CASSIVGVVATNEKLFF. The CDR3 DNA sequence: TGTGCCAGTAGTATAGTAGGCGTCGTTGCAACTAATGAAAAACTGTTTTTT.

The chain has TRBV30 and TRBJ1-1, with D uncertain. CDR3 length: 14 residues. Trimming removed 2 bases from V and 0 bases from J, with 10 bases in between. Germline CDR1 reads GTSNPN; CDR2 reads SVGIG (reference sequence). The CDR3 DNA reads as TGTGCCTGGAGTCGTCGGAGGATGAACACTGAAGCTTTCTTT. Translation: CAWSRRRMNTEAFF. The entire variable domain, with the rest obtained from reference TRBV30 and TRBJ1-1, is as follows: SQTIHQWPATLVQPVGSPLSLECTVEGTSNPNLYWYRQAAGRGLQLLFYSVGIGQISSEVPQNLSASRPQDRQFILSSKKLLLSDSGFYLCAWSRRRMNTEAFFGQGTRLTVV.

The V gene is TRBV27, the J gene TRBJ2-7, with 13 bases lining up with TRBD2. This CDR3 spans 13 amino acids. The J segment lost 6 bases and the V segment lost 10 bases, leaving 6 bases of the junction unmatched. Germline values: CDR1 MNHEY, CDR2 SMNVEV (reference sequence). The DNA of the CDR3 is TGTGCCATCCAGCGGACTAGCGGGGGCGAGCAGTACTTC. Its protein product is CAIQRTSGGEQYF.

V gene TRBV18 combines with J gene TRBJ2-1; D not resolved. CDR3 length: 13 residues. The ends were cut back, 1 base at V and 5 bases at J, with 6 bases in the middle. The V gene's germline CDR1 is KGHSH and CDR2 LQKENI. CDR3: CASSPQPDNEQFF. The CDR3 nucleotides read TGTGCCAGCTCACCACAGCCCGACAATGAGCAGTTCTTC.

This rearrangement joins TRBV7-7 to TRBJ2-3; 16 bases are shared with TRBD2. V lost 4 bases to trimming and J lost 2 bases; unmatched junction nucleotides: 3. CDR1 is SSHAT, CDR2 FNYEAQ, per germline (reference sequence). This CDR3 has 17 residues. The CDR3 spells CASSSGLAGGYTDTQYF. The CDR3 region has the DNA TGTGCCAGCAGCTCGGGACTAGCGGGAGGGTACACAGATACGCAGTATTTT.

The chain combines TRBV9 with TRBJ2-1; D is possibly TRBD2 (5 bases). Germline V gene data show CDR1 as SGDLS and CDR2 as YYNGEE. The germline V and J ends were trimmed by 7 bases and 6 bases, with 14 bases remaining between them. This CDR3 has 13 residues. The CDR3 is CASSLGRGNEQFF. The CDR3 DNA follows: TGTGCCAGCTCGCTAGGACGGGGCAATGAGCAGTTCTTC.

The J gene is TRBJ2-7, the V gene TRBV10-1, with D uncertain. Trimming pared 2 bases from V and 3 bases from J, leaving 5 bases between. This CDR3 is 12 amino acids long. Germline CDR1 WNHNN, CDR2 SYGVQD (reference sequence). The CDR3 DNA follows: TGCGCCAGCAGTGAGGACAACTACGAGCAGTACTTC. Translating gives CASSEDNYEQYF.